This TCR beta chain was sequenced during a study of identical twins. Each CDR3 protein gets one entry after TCRdb re-called the 5' RACE reads with MiXCR. The sample holds roughly 1.6 million distinct CDR3 sequences, 25% to 35% seen once. This clonotype was seen many times. What it binds is not known. This CDR3 has 16 amino acids. The trim removed 6 bases at V and 0 bases at J, leaving 5 bases unmatched. Germline loops: CDR1 SNHLY, CDR2 FYNNEI. Study-level results: Within cord blood, abundant beta clonotypes carried fewer insertions, but memory repertoires showed no such trend.

The rearrangement joins TRBV2 to TRBJ2-7, with 13 bases that match TRBD2. This TCR was recovered from a newborn girl in good health. The sample was cord blood. The CDR3 nucleotides are TGTGCCAGCAGCCGGGGACTAGCGGGGCCCTCCTACGAGCAGTACTTC. Its translation: CASSRGLAGPSYEQYF.